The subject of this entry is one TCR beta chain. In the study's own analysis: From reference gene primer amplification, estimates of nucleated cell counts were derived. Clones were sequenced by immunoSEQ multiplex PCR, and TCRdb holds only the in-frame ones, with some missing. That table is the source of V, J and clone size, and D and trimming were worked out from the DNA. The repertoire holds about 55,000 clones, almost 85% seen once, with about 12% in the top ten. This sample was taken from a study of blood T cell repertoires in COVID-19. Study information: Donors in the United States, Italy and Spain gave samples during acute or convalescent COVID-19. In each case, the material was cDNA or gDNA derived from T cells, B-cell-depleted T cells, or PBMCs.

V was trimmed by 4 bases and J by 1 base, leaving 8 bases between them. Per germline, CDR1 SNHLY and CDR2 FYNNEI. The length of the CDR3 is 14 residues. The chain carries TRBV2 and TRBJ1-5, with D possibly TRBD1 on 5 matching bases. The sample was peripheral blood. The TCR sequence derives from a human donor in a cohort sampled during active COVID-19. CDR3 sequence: CASSGGGSNQPQHF. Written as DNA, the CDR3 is TGTGCCAGCAGTGGCGGGGGGAGCAATCAGCCCCAGCATTTT. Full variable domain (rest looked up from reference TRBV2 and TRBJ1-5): EPEVTQTPSHQVTQMGQEVILRCVPISNHLYFYWYRQILGQKVEFLVSFYNNEISEKSEIFDDQFSVERPDGSNFTLKIRSTKLEDSAMYFCASSGGGSNQPQHFGDGTRLSIL.